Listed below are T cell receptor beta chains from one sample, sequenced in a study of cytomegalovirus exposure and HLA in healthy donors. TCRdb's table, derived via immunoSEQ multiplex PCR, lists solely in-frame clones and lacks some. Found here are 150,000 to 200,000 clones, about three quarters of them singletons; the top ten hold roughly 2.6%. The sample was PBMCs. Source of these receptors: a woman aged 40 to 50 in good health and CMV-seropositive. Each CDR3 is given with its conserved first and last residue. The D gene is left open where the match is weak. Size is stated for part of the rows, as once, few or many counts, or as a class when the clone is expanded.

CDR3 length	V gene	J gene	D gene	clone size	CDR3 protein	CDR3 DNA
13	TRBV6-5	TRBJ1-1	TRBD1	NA	CASRTNRGTEAFF	TGTGCCAGCAGAACAAACAGGGGGACTGAAGCTTTCTTT
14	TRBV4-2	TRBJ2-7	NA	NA	CASSQETSRYEQYF	TGTGCCAGCAGCCAAGAAACTAGCCGTTACGAGCAGTACTTC
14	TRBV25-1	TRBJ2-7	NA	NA	CASSERGGTYEQYF	TGTGCCAGCAGTGAAAGGGGGGGGACCTACGAGCAGTACTTC
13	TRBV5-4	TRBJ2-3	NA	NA	CASSFYSTDTQYF	TGTGCCAGCAGCTTTTACTCCACAGATACGCAGTATTTT
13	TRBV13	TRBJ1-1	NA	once	CASSPQEGRTAFF	TGTGCCAGCAGCCCTCAGGAGGGGAGAACGGCTTTCTTT
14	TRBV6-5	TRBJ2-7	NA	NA	CASSPRQAATEQYF	TGTGCCAGCAGCCCTCGCCAGGCCGCTACCGAGCAGTACTTC
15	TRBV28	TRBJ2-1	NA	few	CASSLGGSSYNEQFF	TGTGCCAGCAGTTTAGGCGGAAGCTCCTACAATGAGCAGTTCTTC
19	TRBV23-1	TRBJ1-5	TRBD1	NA	CASSHPIPTGRFSNQPQHF	TGCGCCAGCAGTCACCCCATCCCGACAGGGCGGTTCTCCAATCAGCCCCAGCATTTT
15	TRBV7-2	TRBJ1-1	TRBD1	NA	CASSRDRGLPPEAFF	TGTGCCAGCAGCCGGGACAGGGGGCTTCCACCTGAAGCTTTCTTT
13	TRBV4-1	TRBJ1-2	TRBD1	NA	CASRLTGNYGYTF	TGCGCCAGCAGGTTGACAGGGAACTATGGCTACACCTTC
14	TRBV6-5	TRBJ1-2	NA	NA	CASRKTGGNYGYTF	TGTGCCAGCAGAAAAACAGGTGGAAACTATGGCTACACCTTC
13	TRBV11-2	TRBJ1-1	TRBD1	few	CASVLGGQTEAFF	TGTGCCAGCGTCCTAGGGGGCCAAACTGAAGCTTTCTTT
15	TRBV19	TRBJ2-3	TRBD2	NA	CASSAPREGADTQYF	TGTGCCAGTAGTGCTCCCCGGGAGGGGGCAGATACGCAGTATTTT
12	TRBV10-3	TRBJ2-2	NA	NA	CAIMRGTGELFF	TGTGCCATCATGAGGGGGACCGGGGAGCTGTTTTTT
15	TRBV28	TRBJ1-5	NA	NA	CASRKTENSNQPQHF	TGTGCCAGCAGAAAGACAGAGAATAGCAATCAGCCCCAGCATTTT
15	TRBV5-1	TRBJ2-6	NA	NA	CASSLVSSGANVLTF	TGCGCCAGCAGCTTGGTTAGCTCTGGGGCCAACGTCCTGACTTTC
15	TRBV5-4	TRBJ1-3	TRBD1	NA	CASSTKQGSGNTIYF	TGTGCCAGCAGCACAAAACAGGGGAGTGGAAACACCATATATTTT
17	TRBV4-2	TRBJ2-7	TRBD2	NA	CASSHTGTSGSHHEQYF	TGTGCCAGCAGCCACACCGGGACTAGCGGGAGCCACCACGAGCAGTACTTC
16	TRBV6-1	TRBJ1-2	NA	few	CASSGPLPGTNYGYTF	TGTGCCAGCAGTGGTCCTCTCCCAGGGACTAACTATGGCTACACCTTC
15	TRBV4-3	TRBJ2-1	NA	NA	CASSPQSDAGGEQFF	TGCGCCAGCAGTCCTCAAAGCGACGCCGGCGGTGAGCAGTTCTTC
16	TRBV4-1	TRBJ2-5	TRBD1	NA	CASSQDKGAQQETQYF	TGCGCCAGCAGCCAAGATAAGGGGGCGCAGCAAGAGACCCAGTACTTC
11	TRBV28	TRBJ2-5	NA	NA	CASSPAETQYF	TGTGCCAGCAGTCCCGCGGAGACCCAGTACTTC
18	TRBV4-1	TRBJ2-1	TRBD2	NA	CASSQDPPGTSGKNEQFF	TGCGCCAGCAGCCAAGACCCCCCGGGCACTAGCGGGAAAAATGAGCAGTTCTTC
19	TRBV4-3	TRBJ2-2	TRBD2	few	CASSPRLAGGQANTGELFF	TGCGCCAGCAGCCCCAGACTAGCGGGGGGGCAAGCGAACACCGGGGAGCTGTTTTTT
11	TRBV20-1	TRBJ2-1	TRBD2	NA	CSAEASGFKFF	TGCAGTGCAGAGGCTAGCGGGTTCAAGTTCTTC
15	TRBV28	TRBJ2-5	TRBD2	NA	CASSPTSGEQETQYF	TGTGCCAGCAGCCCTACTAGCGGGGAGCAAGAGACCCAGTACTTC
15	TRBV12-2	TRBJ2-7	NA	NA	CASRFDSLEGYEQYF	TGTGCAAGTCGGTTCGACTCCCTTGAGGGATACGAGCAGTACTTC
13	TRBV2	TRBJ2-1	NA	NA	CASSIESYNEQFF	TGTGCCAGCAGTATAGAATCCTACAATGAGCAGTTCTTC
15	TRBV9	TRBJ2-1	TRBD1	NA	CASSSGQKIYNEQFF	TGTGCCAGCAGCTCGGGACAGAAGATATACAATGAGCAGTTCTTC
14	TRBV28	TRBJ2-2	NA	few	CASSPAGFSGELFF	TGTGCCAGCAGTCCCGCAGGGTTCAGCGGGGAGCTGTTTTTT
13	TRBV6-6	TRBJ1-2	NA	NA	CASSHQTDYGYTF	TGTGCCAGCAGCCACCAGACAGACTATGGCTACACCTTC
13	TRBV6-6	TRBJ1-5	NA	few	CASSQGLNQPQHF	TGTGCCAGCAGTCAGGGACTCAATCAGCCCCAGCATTTT
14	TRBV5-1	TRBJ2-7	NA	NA	CASSFRGDSYEQYF	TGCGCCAGCAGCTTCCGCGGGGATTCCTACGAGCAGTACTTC
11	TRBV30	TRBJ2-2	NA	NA	CAWTITGELFF	TGTGCCTGGACCATCACCGGGGAGCTGTTTTTT